These 19 T cell receptor beta chains were all obtained from the same sample, sequenced in a study of T cell changes during pregnancy in multiple sclerosis. The protocol was immunoSEQ multiplex PCR, while the TCRdb copy is restricted to in-frame clones and leaves out a portion. The sample records some 50,000 clones, 75% to 95% being singletons. The material was CD8+ T cells from peripheral blood mononuclear cells, obtained in the second trimester of pregnancy. The origin of the receptors is a female donor with multiple sclerosis, enrolled in a pregnancy study.

The V gene is TRBV7-8, the J gene TRBJ1-1, with a weak D call TRBD1 (6 bases). CDR3 length: 18 amino acids. CDR1 is SGHVS and CDR2 is FQNEAQ in the germline V gene. Trimming shortened V by 2 bases and J by 1 base, and 20 bases separated the two germline ends. The CDR3 protein is CASSLFTYSPGENTEAFF. The CDR3 DNA sequence: TGTGCCAGCAGCTTATTTACGTATTCCCCAGGGGAGAACACTGAAGCTTTCTTT.

On this clone: The sample contains more than one DNA sequence encoding this CDR3. The chain is built from TRBV5-1 and TRBJ2-7, with 8 bases aligning to TRBD1. Germline lookup yields CDR1 SGHRS and CDR2 YFSETQ. The trim removed 3 bases at V and 1 base at J, leaving 3 bases unmatched. The CDR3 loop spans 14 amino acids. The CDR3 reads CASSYGTGSYEQYF. CDR3 bases: TGCGCCAGCAGCTACGGGACAGGATCCTACGAGCAGTACTTC.

The chain combines TRBV7-3 with TRBJ2-7, with 8 bases fitting TRBD2. With 5 bases clipped from V and 4 bases from J, the junction kept 10 bases outside the gene matches. The CDR3 length is 15 residues. The germline gives CDR1 SGHTA, CDR2 FQGTGA. DNA of the CDR3: TGTGCCAGCAGCATTCATAGCGGGGCCGTATACGAGCAGTACTTC. Amino acid sequence: CASSIHSGAVYEQYF.

This rearrangement joins TRBV9 to TRBJ1-3, with TRBD1 as a possible D gene (6 bases). The CDR3 has 15 residues. From germline, CDR1 is SGDLS and CDR2 YYNGEE. The V and J ends lost 4 bases and 0 bases respectively, with 11 bases between them. The CDR3 protein is CASSTSGVSGNTIYF. CDR3 bases: TGTGCCAGCAGCACTTCAGGGGTCTCTGGAAACACCATATATTTT.

V gene TRBV13 combines with J gene TRBJ2-1, with 9 bases lining up with TRBD2. CDR1 PRHDT and CDR2 FYEKMQ come from the germline V gene (reference sequence). The CDR3 extends over 17 amino acids. With 5 bases clipped from V and 5 bases from J, the junction kept 13 bases outside the gene matches. CDR3 region: CASSPPLAGGVNNEQFF. CDR3 in DNA: TGTGCCAGCAGCCCTCCCCTTGCGGGGGGGGTAAACAATGAGCAGTTCTTC.

The CDR3 protein is CASSLSYGYTF. The CDR3 coding sequence is TGTGCCAGCAGCTTGAGCTATGGCTACACCTTC. The chain employs TRBV11-2 and TRBJ1-2, with unresolved D. The CDR3 runs to 11 residues. V was shortened by 3 bases and J by 4 bases, with 3 bases between the two germline ends. Germline CDR1 is SGHAT and CDR2 is FQNNGV.

The chain carries TRBV13 and TRBJ2-1; D uncertain. Germline V CDR1 and CDR2: PRHDT, FYEKMQ (reference sequence). V lost 0 bases and J 2 bases, leaving 14 bases between the germline ends. The CDR3 is 17 residues long. The CDR3 DNA is TGTGCCAGCAGCTTAGGGGGCGTGGATTTAGCCTACAATGAGCAGTTCTTC. Encoded protein: CASSLGGVDLAYNEQFF.

The J gene is TRBJ2-7, the V gene TRBV4-3; D gene ambiguous. The CDR3 consists of 13 residues. V dropped 1 base and J dropped 3 bases, with 7 bases sitting between them. CDR1 and CDR2 from the germline V gene are LGHNA and YSLEER. Here the CDR3 DNA reads TGCGCCAGCAGCCAAGGGTTCTACTACGAGCAGTACTTC. This encodes CASSQGFYYEQYF.

On this clone itself: This sample also contains other DNA sequences that code for the same CDR3. This chain joins TRBV11-2 and TRBJ2-7, with D possibly matching TRBD2 (6 bases). Germline V gene lookup returns CDR1 SGHAT and CDR2 FQNNGV. The CDR3 runs to 14 residues. The V and J ends lost 3 bases and 3 bases respectively, with 12 bases between them. This CDR3 is CASSLGGGYYEQYF. DNA of the CDR3: TGTGCCAGCAGCTTGGGGGGAGGCTACTACGAGCAGTACTTC.

The rearrangement uses TRBV12-5 and TRBJ1-1; D not certain. The CDR3 runs 14 residues. Germline V gene data show CDR1 as LGHNT and CDR2 as FRNRAP. V lost 2 bases and J 3 bases, leaving 10 bases between the germline ends. CDR3: CASGLSQRDTEAFF. The CDR3 region has the DNA TGTGCTAGTGGTTTGTCACAGAGGGACACTGAAGCTTTCTTT.

The J gene is TRBJ1-1, the V gene TRBV5-1; D not certain. V lost 5 bases and J 6 bases, leaving 8 bases between the germline ends. The CDR3 is made up of 11 amino acids. Germline V gene sequence: CDR1 SGHRS, CDR2 YFSETQ. The CDR3 is CASREGPEAFF. The CDR3 region has the DNA TGCGCCAGCAGAGAGGGTCCTGAAGCTTTCTTT.

The chain is built from TRBV6-4 and TRBJ2-3, with D possibly TRBD2 on 7 matching bases. Germline-derived CDR1 and CDR2 are MRHNA and SNTAGT. This CDR3 is built from 14 residues. Trimming pared 1 base from V and 4 bases from J, leaving 9 bases between. DNA of the CDR3: TGTGCCAGCAGTGACTTGGGGGGGCCAGATACGCAGTATTTT. It is translated as CASSDLGGPDTQYF.

The chain links TRBV18 to TRBJ1-1; 8 bases fit TRBD1. CDR3 length equals 15 residues. V gave up 3 bases and J gave up 1 base; unmatched junction bases: 4. Germline V gives CDR1 KGHSH, CDR2 LQKENI. The CDR3 reads CASSPAGTGNTEAFF. The CDR3, as DNA: TGTGCCAGCTCACCGGCCGGGACAGGGAACACTGAAGCTTTCTTT.

The J gene is TRBJ1-1, the V gene TRBV7-9; a weak D match, TRBD1 (5 bases). The CDR3 sequence is 12 residues long. V lost 6 bases to trimming and J lost 7 bases, with 12 bases between them. The germline V gene encodes CDR1 SEHNR and CDR2 FQNEAQ (reference sequence). The CDR3 bases are TGTGCCAGCAGGCTGGAGGGGATTGAAGCTTTCTTT. Translating gives CASRLEGIEAFF.

This chain links TRBV4-1 with TRBJ1-2; D ambiguous. Trimming took off 5 bases at V and 2 bases at J, with 6 bases between the two ends. This CDR3 spans 12 amino acids. Germline V gene sequence: CDR1 MGHRA, CDR2 YSYEKL. The CDR3 is CASSSPNYGYTF. Here the CDR3 DNA reads TGCGCCAGCAGCTCTCCGAACTATGGCTACACCTTC.

This sequence joins TRBV19 and TRBJ2-7, with D tentatively TRBD1 (6 bases). The V gene's germline CDR1 is LNHDA and CDR2 SQIVND (reference sequence). The V and J ends lost 4 bases and 0 bases respectively, with 13 bases between them. The CDR3 spans 15 residues. The CDR3 DNA follows: TGTGCCAGTAGTAGTCCGGGACATTACTCCTACGAGCAGTACTTC. This codes for CASSSPGHYSYEQYF.

The V and J genes are TRBV11-1 and TRBJ1-1; no firm D call. V dropped 5 bases and J dropped 4 bases, with 14 bases sitting between them. Germline lookup yields CDR1 SGHAT and CDR2 FQDESV (reference sequence). The CDR3 runs to 14 residues. Written as DNA, the CDR3 is TGTGCCAGCAGCATCCCGGGGTCGGCCACTGAAGCTTTCTTT. Protein sequence: CASSIPGSATEAFF.

CDR3 nucleotides: TGCGCCAGCAGCCAAGATATAGATCAGCCCCAGCATTTT. Amino acids: CASSQDIDQPQHF. This chain joins TRBV4-1 and TRBJ1-5; D gene uncertain. CDR3 length: 13 amino acids. V shed 0 bases and J shed 5 bases, with 5 bases lying between them. CDR1 is MGHRA, CDR2 YSYEKL, per germline.

This chain links TRBV13 with TRBJ2-1; 7 bases fit TRBD1. V lost 0 bases and J lost 6; bases outside the gene matches: 11. CDR1 is PRHDT and CDR2 is FYEKMQ in the germline V gene (reference sequence). The CDR3 totals 17 residues. For the CDR3, the DNA is TGTGCCAGCAGCTTAGGCGGAGAACAGGGGTTGATCAATGAGCAGTTCTTC. Its protein product is CASSLGGEQGLINEQFF.